This TCR beta chain was sequenced in a study of shared clonotypes between healthy human individuals. Repertoires were generated with immunoSEQ multiplex PCR, while TCRdb's copy carries only in-frame clones and drops some. The table has a few hundred thousand clones, roughly 91% seen once. The CDR3 spans 13 residues. Trimming left V 4 bases short and J 0 bases short, with 10 bases between. Germline V gives CDR1 SQVTM, CDR2 ANQGSEA. CD8 memory was a combination of CD45RO+ cells and CCR7-negative CD45RA+ TemRA cells. Material for sequencing was memory CD8+ T cells sorted from blood. Regarding subset: CD45RO+ cells pooled with CCR7-negative TemRA cells. The TCR sequence derives from a man between 18 and 29 years old in good health. The rearrangement joins TRBV29-1 to TRBJ2-7; D not resolved. The CDR3 sequence is CSVADGPSYEQYF. DNA for the CDR3: TGCAGCGTTGCGGACGGACCCTCCTACGAGCAGTACTTC.